This is a list of T cell receptor beta chains from one sample in a study of Ad26.COV2.S vaccination and SARS-CoV-2 variants. Profiling relied on immunoSEQ multiplex PCR, and the TCRdb table lists in-frame clones only, not all of them. The sample includes 440,000 or so clones, 90% of them seen just once. Specimen: peripheral blood, collected in a trial of Ad26.COV2.S vaccine versus placebo. The receptors were sampled from a person aged 18 to 65 who received the Ad26.COV2.S COVID-19 vaccine or a placebo. The CDR3 runs from the conserved cysteine through the conserved F or W. The D gene is left open where the match is weak. Clone size is stated in some rows and not others, as once, few, many or a class when expanded.

>NA|TRBV7-2|NA|TRBJ1-1
CASSELRDTLSFF
TGTGCCAGCAGCGAGCTCCGGGACACTTTGTCTTTCTTT
>TRBD1|TRBV14|NA|TRBJ1-6
CASSQSGTGRNSPLHF
TGTGCCAGCAGCCAGAGCGGGACAGGGCGTAATTCACCCCTCCACTTT
>NA|TRBV7-8|NA|TRBJ2-5
CAGPTWGHEETQYF
TGTGCCGGCCCCACATGGGGCCATGAAGAGACCCAGTACTTC
>TRBD1|TRBV19|NA|TRBJ2-7
CASSIDRATPYEQYF
TGTGCCAGTAGTATCGACAGGGCTACCCCCTACGAGCAGTACTTC
>TRBD1|TRBV19|few|TRBJ1-5
CASSIKGPGQGFYQPQHF
TGTGCCAGTAGTATAAAGGGGCCGGGACAGGGTTTCTATCAGCCCCAGCATTTT
>TRBD2|TRBV7-7|NA|TRBJ2-1
CASSRGTSGRNEQFF
TGTGCTAGCAGCCGAGGGACTAGCGGGAGGAATGAGCAGTTCTTC
>NA|TRBV3-1/TRBV3-2|NA|TRBJ2-7
CASSQVGTTGQYF
TGTGCCAGCAGCCAGGTGGGGACGACGGGGCAGTACTTC
>TRBD2|TRBV9|once|TRBJ2-3
CASSVGGTSGTDTQYF
TGTGCCAGCAGCGTAGGCGGGACTAGCGGCACAGATACGCAGTATTTT
>TRBD1|TRBV27|NA|TRBJ2-5
CASSPRTGQNAETQYF
TGTGCCAGCAGTCCAAGGACAGGCCAAAACGCGGAGACCCAGTACTTC
>NA|TRBV19|NA|TRBJ2-7
CASSIGGIIYEQYF
TGTGCCAGTAGTATAGGCGGGATTATCTACGAGCAGTACTTC
>TRBD2|TRBV14|NA|TRBJ2-1
CASSHYAGTSSNEQFF
TGTGCCAGCAGCCACTACGCCGGGACTAGCAGTAATGAGCAGTTCTTC
>NA|TRBV7-9|NA|TRBJ2-6
CASSLASNSGANVLTF
TGTGCCAGCAGCTTAGCTTCGAACTCTGGGGCCAACGTCCTGACTTTC
>NA|TRBV15|NA|TRBJ2-3
CATSRDRGYTQYF
TGTGCCACCAGCAGAGATCGGGGTTATACGCAGTATTTT
>NA|TRBV19|NA|TRBJ2-5
CASSSLGSQETQYF
TGTGCCAGTAGCAGCTTGGGGTCTCAAGAGACCCAGTACTTC
>NA|TRBV7-3|few|TRBJ1-6
CASSWGGGNSPLHF
TGTGCCAGCAGTTGGGGAGGGGGAAATTCACCCCTCCACTTT
>NA|TRBV27|NA|TRBJ1-5
CASSPPLGNQPQHF
TGTGCCAGCAGTCCCCCCCTTGGCAATCAGCCCCAGCATTTT
>TRBD2|TRBV19|NA|TRBJ2-1
CASSTSFSGSSYNEQFF
TGTGCCAGTAGTACCTCATTTAGCGGGAGCTCCTACAATGAGCAGTTCTTC
>TRBD1|TRBV15|NA|TRBJ1-6
CATSSGQGARNNSPLHF
TGTGCCACCAGCTCGGGACAGGGGGCGAGAAATAATTCACCCCTCCACTTT
>TRBD1|TRBV28|NA|TRBJ1-3
CASRKDRAGNTIYF
TGTGCCAGCAGGAAGGACAGGGCTGGAAACACCATATATTTT
>TRBD2|TRBV7-6|once|TRBJ2-2
CASSLSSGRTGELFF
TGTGCCAGCAGCTTAAGCAGCGGGAGGACCGGGGAGCTGTTTTTT
>NA|TRBV20-1|NA|TRBJ2-7
CSARRKGEQYF
TGCAGTGCTAGGAGAAAGGGCGAGCAGTACTTC
>TRBD1|TRBV7-9|once|TRBJ2-7
CASSLYGQGVNYEQYF
TGTGCCAGCAGCTTATATGGACAGGGGGTAAACTACGAGCAGTACTTC
>NA|TRBV28|NA|TRBJ2-7
CASRDSYEQYF
TGTGCCAGCCGGGATTCCTACGAGCAGTACTTC
>NA|TRBV11-3|NA|TRBJ2-7
CASSLEQDGVQYF
TGTGCCAGCAGCTTAGAACAGGACGGGGTGCAGTACTTC
>NA|TRBV7-2|once|TRBJ1-2
CASSLEQGGGYTF
TGTGCCAGCAGCTTAGAACAGGGTGGTGGCTACACCTTC
>TRBD2|TRBV7-6|NA|TRBJ2-1
CASSLSGLAGGRGGEQFF
TGTGCCAGCAGCTTGTCGGGACTAGCGGGAGGAAGAGGCGGTGAGCAGTTCTTC
>NA|TRBV6-5|once|TRBJ2-3
CASRSSIDTDTQYF
TGTGCCAGCAGGTCCAGCATAGACACAGATACGCAGTATTTT
>TRBD1|TRBV19|once|TRBJ1-5
CASRKTGEGQPQHF
TGTGCCAGTAGGAAGACAGGGGAAGGTCAGCCCCAGCATTTT
>TRBD2|TRBV6-2/TRBV6-3|NA|TRBJ2-7
CASSYGTSGRNYEQYF
TGTGCCAGCAGTTACGGGACTAGCGGGAGGAACTACGAGCAGTACTTC
>TRBD2|TRBV5-4|NA|TRBJ2-3
CASSRLAGVVDTQYF
TGTGCCAGCAGCCGACTAGCGGGAGTGGTCGATACGCAGTATTTT
>TRBD1|TRBV15|NA|TRBJ2-6
CAIGTGGTGANVLTF
TGTGCCATCGGGACAGGGGGCACTGGGGCCAACGTCCTGACTTTC
>NA|TRBV7-6|NA|TRBJ1-4
CASSASGASNEKLFF
TGTGCCAGCAGCGCATCAGGGGCATCTAATGAAAAACTGTTTTTT
>NA|TRBV14|NA|TRBJ1-5
CASSQGGYQPQHF
TGTGCCAGCAGCCAAGGGGGGTACCAGCCCCAGCATTTT
>NA|TRBV5-1|NA|TRBJ2-1
CASSSGLNSHNEQFF
TGCGCCAGCAGCTCCGGACTCAATTCGCACAATGAGCAGTTCTTC
>NA|TRBV28|NA|TRBJ1-2
CASRAPLGQTNYGYTF
TGTGCCAGCAGGGCGCCGTTGGGTCAAACCAACTATGGCTACACCTTC
>NA|TRBV7-2|NA|TRBJ2-2
CASSKPGTNTGELFF
TGTGCCAGCAGCAAGCCCGGGACTAACACCGGGGAGCTGTTTTTT
>NA|TRBV4-2|NA|TRBJ2-7
CASSRGRREPYEQYF
TGTGCCAGCAGCCGTGGGAGGCGCGAGCCCTACGAGCAGTACTTC